Listed below are T cell receptor beta chains from one sample, sequenced in a study of blood T cell repertoires in COVID-19. Some clones are missing from TCRdb's copy, which holds only in-frame ones; the method was immunoSEQ multiplex PCR. The sample carries 350,000 or so clones, roughly 86% recorded once. Sequencing was carried out using PBMCs or T cells enriched from blood (not recorded which). These TCRs come from a young woman who had been exposed to COVID-19. The conserved cysteine and the conserved F or W are not part of the CDR3 here.

>TRBV3-1/TRBV3-2|TRBJ1-1
ASSQLGQGSEAF
>TRBV10-3|TRBJ2-4
ANKGEGNIQY
>TRBV6-5|TRBJ1-5
ASSFDRADQPQH
>TRBV15|TRBJ2-2
ATRAPGELF
>TRBV30|TRBJ1-1
AWERRDIHTEAF
>TRBV5-1|TRBJ2-2
ASSLGVLSWELF
>TRBV15|TRBJ1-2
ATSRDRGRGYGYT
>TRBV12-3/TRBV12-4|TRBJ2-1
TTTYSYNEQF
>TRBV2|TRBJ1-3
ASREFFGTFGNTIY
>TRBV2|TRBJ2-5
ASVEGIQETQY
>TRBV28|TRBJ1-6
ASSLGTSNSPLH
>TRBV19|TRBJ2-3
ASNDQLAGGTDTQY